Shown below are 12 T cell receptor beta chains from a single sample sequenced in a study of CD8 T cells in Susac syndrome. When the RNA was reverse transcribed, random hexamers were used with an input of about 0.45 to 1 ug. TCRdb re-called the immunoSEQ multiplex PCR reads with MiXCR, one entry per CDR3 protein. The repertoire includes more than 150,000 distinct CDR3 sequences, about 94% of them detected once, and roughly 0.2% sits in the top ten. Specimen: CD8+ T cells from PBMCs. These receptors all come from a human donor with multiple sclerosis.

This rearrangement joins TRBV24-1 to TRBJ1-6; D remains unclear. The CDR3 totals 15 residues. CDR1 and CDR2 from the germline V gene are KGHDR and SFDVKD. Trimming removed 4 bases from V and 2 bases from J, with 8 bases in between. The chain's CDR3 is CATSESGTYNSPLHF. The CDR3 bases are TGTGCCACCAGTGAGTCCGGGACCTATAATTCACCCCTCCACTTT.

This chain connects TRBV4-2 to TRBJ2-5, with 7 bases identical to TRBD2. CDR3 length equals 14 residues. Germline lookup yields CDR1 LGHNA and CDR2 YNFKEQ. V lost 7 bases, J lost 6 bases, and 11 bases stayed unmatched. The CDR3 loop is CASTAPGGTQTQYF. For the CDR3, the DNA is TGTGCCAGCACCGCCCCGGGAGGTACCCAGACCCAGTACTTC.

This chain joins TRBV12-3 or TRBV12-4 and TRBJ2-1, with 7 bases identical to TRBD2. V gave up 1 base and J gave up 7 bases; unmatched junction bases: 7. This CDR3 contains 15 residues. The CDR3 DNA reads as TGTGCCAGCAGTTTAGGACCATCCGGGGGGAATGAGCAGTTCTTC. Translated, it gives CASSLGPSGGNEQFF.

The chain carries TRBV29-1 and TRBJ1-2; D unclear. CDR3 size: 9 residues. V was shortened by 4 bases and J by 6 bases, with 3 bases between the two germline ends. In germline, CDR1 is SQVTM, CDR2 ANQGSEA. CDR3 in amino acids: CSVGDGYTF. DNA of the CDR3: TGCAGCGTTGGTGATGGCTACACCTTC.

The chain recombines TRBV13 with TRBJ2-5, with 12 bases matching TRBD2. This CDR3 has 16 amino acids. In germline, CDR1 is PRHDT, CDR2 FYEKMQ (reference sequence). With 5 bases clipped from V and 1 base from J, the junction kept 5 bases outside the gene matches. The CDR3 coding sequence is TGTGCCAGCAGCACTACTAGCGGGGGGATCCAAGAGACCCAGTACTTC. This gives the protein CASSTTSGGIQETQYF. Combining the CDR3 with reference TRBV13 and TRBJ2-5 gives the whole variable domain AAGVIQSPRHLIKEKRETATLKCYPIPRHDTVYWYQQGPGQDPQFLISFYEKMQSDKGSIPDRFSAQQFSDYHSELNMSSLELGDSALYFCASSTTSGGIQETQYFGPGTRLLVL.

J is TRBJ2-5 and V is TRBV9, with D possibly being TRBD1 (5 bases). The ends were cut back, 4 bases at V and 1 base at J, with 14 bases in the middle. This CDR3 contains 15 residues. Germline V CDR1 and CDR2: SGDLS, YYNGEE. The CDR3 DNA sequence: TGTGCCAGCAGCTCCCTACAGGCGCCCCAAGAGACCCAGTACTTC. Protein product: CASSSLQAPQETQYF.

This clonotype was seen only once. The J gene is TRBJ1-4, the V gene TRBV30; maybe TRBD1 (6 bases). The CDR3 consists of 13 residues. The germline gives CDR1 GTSNPN, CDR2 SVGIG (reference sequence). V was trimmed by 3 bases and J by 13 bases, leaving 18 bases between them. The CDR3 bases are TGTGCCTGGAGCACCTGGTCAGGGGACGGACTGTTTTTT. Protein: CAWSTWSGDGLFF.

The rearrangement uses TRBV29-1 and TRBJ1-2; no clear D. From germline, CDR1 is SQVTM and CDR2 ANQGSEA. The CDR3 length is 14 residues. V lost 5 bases and J 7 bases, leaving 20 bases between the germline ends. CDR3 nucleotides: TGCAGCGTTCCGGTTGGACGAGGTGATGGTGGCTACACCTTC. Its protein is CSVPVGRGDGGYTF.

This sequence joins TRBV5-6 and TRBJ2-1; D remains ambiguous. Germline V gene sequence: CDR1 SGHDT, CDR2 YYEEEE. V shed 0 bases and J shed 5 bases, with 9 bases lying between them. The CDR3 consists of 14 residues. CDR3 region: CASSLGWANNEQFF. CDR3 in DNA: TGTGCCAGCAGCTTGGGTTGGGCTAACAATGAGCAGTTCTTC.

The CDR3 loop reads CATVSSYNEQFF. The CDR3 nucleotides read TGTGCCACGGTTAGCTCCTACAATGAGCAGTTCTTC. The chain has TRBV24-1 and TRBJ2-1; D remains ambiguous. The CDR3 length is 12 residues. V was pared by 10 bases and J by 0 bases, with 6 bases between. The V gene's germline CDR1 is KGHDR and CDR2 SFDVKD.

This chain uses TRBV12-3 or TRBV12-4 with TRBJ2-1, with 7 bases that match TRBD1. This CDR3 has 16 residues. V shed 6 bases and J 0 bases; nucleotides not matched to a gene: 8. This CDR3 is CASSSGQRSSYNEQFF. The DNA of the CDR3 is TGTGCCAGCAGCTCGGGACAGCGGAGCTCCTACAATGAGCAGTTCTTC.

The CDR3 nucleotides are TGCAGCGTCGTAAATCCTAGGGGGGGCGAAGCTTTCTTT. It codes for CSVVNPRGGEAFF. The chain employs TRBV29-1 and TRBJ1-1; D possibly corresponds to TRBD1 (6 bases). Trimming cost V 6 bases and J 8 bases, with 19 bases left between them. The CDR3 runs 13 residues. The germline V gene encodes CDR1 SQVTM and CDR2 ANQGSEA.